The 12 T cell receptor beta chains in this list originate from one sample, sequenced in a study of T cell responses to AZD1222 COVID-19 vaccine. Measured with immunoSEQ multiplex PCR; TCRdb has only the in-frame clones, and not every one. The top ten clones hold 4.4% of a sample with fewer than 200,000 clones, 92% of them seen once. This material consisted of peripheral blood, taken on day 0 of MenACWY control vaccination. The receptors here all came from an adult in good health.

This chain uses TRBV6-5 with TRBJ1-6; D is unresolved. Germline V CDR1 and CDR2: MNHEY, SVGAGI. V was shortened by 4 bases and J by 9 bases, with 19 bases between the two germline ends. The CDR3 spans 16 residues. The CDR3 loop reads CASSSSAAQIRSPLHF. The CDR3 nucleotides are TGTGCCAGCAGTTCCTCGGCGGCCCAAATTCGTTCACCCCTCCACTTT.

The CDR3 protein is CASSPAGASYEQYF. The CDR3 DNA follows: TGTGCCAGCAGTCCAGCGGGAGCCTCCTACGAGCAGTACTTC. The chain is built from TRBV21-1 and TRBJ2-7; the table's TRBD2 call for D was not verified on the DNA. TRBV21-1 is a documented pseudogene. The CDR3 consists of 14 residues.

The chain links TRBV9 to TRBJ2-2; 15 bases fit TRBD2. V lost 2 bases, J lost 5 bases, and 7 bases stayed unmatched. In germline, CDR1 is SGDLS, CDR2 YYNGEE. The CDR3 is made up of 18 amino acids. The CDR3 bases are TGTGCCAGCAGCGTCGGACTAGCGGGAGGGCCGGGTACCGGGGAGCTGTTTTTT. Encoded protein: CASSVGLAGGPGTGELFF.

The gene calls are TRBV14 and TRBJ1-6; unclear D gene. Trimming stripped 1 base from V and 10 bases from J, with 8 bases between. CDR3 length: 13 amino acids. CDR1 and CDR2 (germline): SGHDN, FVKESK. The CDR3 DNA sequence: TGTGCCAGCAGCCAAGTTCCGGAATCACCCCTCCACTTT. Encoded protein: CASSQVPESPLHF.

The rearrangement joins TRBV6-2 or TRBV6-3 to TRBJ2-4; TRBD2 aligns across 13 bases. There are 20 residues in the CDR3. The trim removed 1 base at V and 4 bases at J, leaving 13 bases unmatched. The germline gives CDR1 MNHEY, CDR2 SVGEGT. DNA for the CDR3: TGTGCCAGCAGTTACTACTACCGGACTAGCGGGAGATTCGTAAAAAACATTCAGTACTTC. Its protein is CASSYYYRTSGRFVKNIQYF.

The chain links TRBV6-5 to TRBJ1-1; D is undetermined. Germline V gene sequence: CDR1 MNHEY, CDR2 SVGAGI. V was shortened by 5 bases and J by 6 bases, with 19 bases between the two germline ends. The CDR3 is 15 residues long. This chain's CDR3 is CASSRRTSSDAEAFF. The CDR3 DNA is TGTGCCAGCAGTCGTCGGACCTCGTCAGACGCTGAAGCTTTCTTT.

V and J are TRBV19 and TRBJ1-2, with D perhaps matching TRBD1 (5 bases). The CDR3 is 14 amino acids. Deletions cut 9 bases from V and 4 bases from J, with 18 bases between. The germline V gene has CDR1 LNHDA and CDR2 SQIVND (reference sequence). The CDR3 loop is CASLLLPGAYGYTF. As DNA, the CDR3 is TGTGCCAGCCTTCTTCTACCCGGGGCCTATGGCTACACCTTC.

The chain combines TRBV9 with TRBJ1-4; weak D call: TRBD1 (5 bases). CDR1 and CDR2 from the germline V gene are SGDLS and YYNGEE. V was shortened by 4 bases and J by 11 bases, with 12 bases between the two germline ends. The CDR3 extends over 12 amino acids. The CDR3 nucleotides are TGTGCCAGCAGCCAAATCGGGGGGAAACTGTTTTTT. It translates to CASSQIGGKLFF.

This chain uses TRBV9 with TRBJ2-7; D is perhaps TRBD1 (5 bases). The CDR3 sequence is 14 residues long. CDR1 is SGDLS and CDR2 is YYNGEE in the germline V gene. Trimming removed 0 bases from V and 3 bases from J, with 10 bases in between. In nucleotides, the CDR3 is TGTGCCAGCAGCGTAGAGGCAGGGTTCTACGAGCAGTACTTC. Residues: CASSVEAGFYEQYF.

This clone occurred a few times. The chain combines TRBV5-1 with TRBJ1-1; D remains ambiguous. The CDR3 length is 16 residues. Trimming removed 8 bases at V and 0 bases at J, with 20 bases between. Germline assignment: CDR1 SGHRS and CDR2 YFSETQ. As DNA, the CDR3 is TGCGCCAGTGATTCGCCCCGGATCATGATGAACACTGAAGCTTTCTTT. Protein sequence: CASDSPRIMMNTEAFF.

The rearrangement joins TRBV9 to TRBJ2-7; D might be TRBD2 (7 bases). Germline V lookup: CDR1 SGDLS, CDR2 YYNGEE. The CDR3 consists of 15 residues. Trimming pared 3 bases from V and 0 bases from J, leaving 13 bases between. The CDR3, as DNA: TGTGCCAGCAGCGAGGGGGGGTTGAGCTCCTACGAGCAGTACTTC. This gives the protein CASSEGGLSSYEQYF.

In DNA, the CDR3 is TGTGCCAGCAGCTCCACTACGACTAGCGGCCACACAGATACGCAGTATTTT. It is translated as CASSSTTTSGHTDTQYF. This chain connects TRBV7-2 to TRBJ2-3; 9 nucleotides line up with TRBD2. Trimming removed 4 bases from V and 2 bases from J; junction bases left unmatched: 10. The CDR3 length is 17 residues. CDR1 and CDR2 (germline): SGHTA, FQGNSA.